These T cell receptor beta chains were read from a single sample in a study of T cells in Graves' hyperthyroidism and ophthalmopathy. Using its own MiXCR run on the multiplex PCR reads, TCRdb lists one record per CDR3 protein. This sample carries 450,000 to 650,000 distinct CDR3 sequences, less than 25% of them seen once, and the ten largest clones take around 27%. Sequenced material: blood. The receptors stem from a man younger than 35 with Graves' hyperthyroidism. Each CDR3 is given with its conserved first and last residue. A D gene is named only where the DNA matches it firmly. A row's size may be missing; if present it is once, few, many or a size class.

clone_size: many; d_call: TRBD1; v_call: TRBV6-2/TRBV6-3; j_call: TRBJ1-2; cdr3_aa: CASSYGDRGRDYTF; cdr3_nt: TGTGCCAGCAGTTACGGGGACAGGGGGCGAGACTACACCTTC
clone_size: many; d_call: TRBD1; v_call: TRBV15; j_call: TRBJ2-5; cdr3_aa: CATSRGRGLLETQYF; cdr3_nt: TGTGCCACCAGCAGAGGCAGGGGGCTTCTGGAGACCCAGTACTTC
clone_size: many; d_call: -; v_call: TRBV6-1; j_call: TRBJ2-7; cdr3_aa: CASSEAVQAGEQYF; cdr3_nt: TGTGCCAGCAGTGAAGCGGTTCAGGCGGGCGAGCAGTACTTC
clone_size: many; d_call: -; v_call: TRBV2; j_call: TRBJ2-5; cdr3_aa: CASSGGAIRETQYF; cdr3_nt: TGTGCCAGCAGTGGGGGGGCGATACGAGAGACCCAGTACTTC
clone_size: -; d_call: -; v_call: TRBV27; j_call: TRBJ1-2; cdr3_aa: CASSLGRAGGYTF; cdr3_nt: TGTGCCAGCAGTTTAGGAAGGGCTGGCGGCTACACCTTC
clone_size: few; d_call: -; v_call: TRBV6-1; j_call: TRBJ2-2; cdr3_aa: CASSAQGGAAGELFF; cdr3_nt: TGTGCCAGCAGTGCGCAGGGAGGCGCGGCCGGGGAGCTGTTTTTT
clone_size: many; d_call: -; v_call: TRBV6-5; j_call: TRBJ1-5; cdr3_aa: CASSYPRMGEGQPQHF; cdr3_nt: TGTGCCAGCAGTTACCCTAGGATGGGGGAGGGTCAGCCCCAGCATTTT
clone_size: -; d_call: TRBD2; v_call: TRBV12-3/TRBV12-4; j_call: TRBJ2-1; cdr3_aa: CASSTGLAGVANEQFF; cdr3_nt: TGTGCCAGCAGTACAGGACTAGCGGGGGTGGCCAATGAGCAGTTCTTC
clone_size: many; d_call: -; v_call: TRBV11-2; j_call: TRBJ2-7; cdr3_aa: CASSLNRVYEQYF; cdr3_nt: TGTGCCAGCAGCTTAAATAGGGTCTACGAGCAGTACTTC
clone_size: many; d_call: -; v_call: TRBV6-5; j_call: TRBJ2-7; cdr3_aa: CASSYSEEGGNEQYF; cdr3_nt: TGTGCCAGCAGTTACTCAGAAGAGGGCGGGAACGAGCAGTACTTC
clone_size: -; d_call: -; v_call: TRBV20-1; j_call: TRBJ1-6; cdr3_aa: CSARTDYNSPLHF; cdr3_nt: TGCAGTGCTAGGACAGACTATAATTCACCCCTCCACTTT
clone_size: -; d_call: TRBD2; v_call: TRBV12-3/TRBV12-4; j_call: TRBJ2-5; cdr3_aa: CASSKVGLAGETQYF; cdr3_nt: TGTGCCAGCAGTAAAGTGGGACTAGCGGGGGAGACCCAGTACTTC
clone_size: many; d_call: TRBD2; v_call: TRBV11-3; j_call: TRBJ2-7; cdr3_aa: CASSPPGRGGEGEQYF; cdr3_nt: TGTGCCAGCAGCCCGCCTGGGCGGGGGGGGGAGGGCGAGCAGTACTTC
clone_size: -; d_call: -; v_call: TRBV13; j_call: TRBJ2-5; cdr3_aa: CASSPGGTSETQYF; cdr3_nt: TGTGCCAGCAGCCCTGGAGGGACGTCGGAGACCCAGTACTTC
clone_size: -; d_call: TRBD1; v_call: TRBV6-5; j_call: TRBJ2-5; cdr3_aa: CASSSWTGETQYF; cdr3_nt: TGTGCCAGCAGTTCATGGACAGGGGAGACCCAGTACTTC
clone_size: many; d_call: -; v_call: TRBV7-8; j_call: TRBJ2-6; cdr3_aa: CASSHRGATGANVLTF; cdr3_nt: TGTGCCAGCAGCCACCGGGGAGCCACCGGGGCCAACGTCCTGACTTTC
clone_size: -; d_call: -; v_call: TRBV29-1; j_call: TRBJ1-1; cdr3_aa: CSAEGDLNTEAFF; cdr3_nt: TGCAGCGCGGAGGGGGACTTGAACACTGAAGCTTTCTTT
clone_size: -; d_call: TRBD1; v_call: TRBV3-1; j_call: TRBJ1-6; cdr3_aa: CASSQVGGTDNSPLHF; cdr3_nt: TGTGCCAGCAGCCAAGTTGGGGGGACAGATAATTCACCCCTCCACTTT
clone_size: many; d_call: -; v_call: TRBV28; j_call: TRBJ2-2; cdr3_aa: CASSFGGELFF; cdr3_nt: TGTGCCAGCAGTTTCGGAGGGGAGCTGTTTTTT
clone_size: many; d_call: -; v_call: TRBV12-3/TRBV12-4; j_call: TRBJ1-2; cdr3_aa: CASTAWRDYGYTF; cdr3_nt: TGTGCCAGCACCGCATGGAGGGACTATGGCTACACCTTC
clone_size: many; d_call: -; v_call: TRBV2; j_call: TRBJ1-1; cdr3_aa: CAGRAQLNTEAFF; cdr3_nt: TGTGCCGGGAGGGCCCAACTAAACACTGAAGCTTTCTTT
clone_size: few; d_call: -; v_call: TRBV5-4; j_call: TRBJ1-1; cdr3_aa: CASSSHPDRDTGEAFF; cdr3_nt: TGTGCCAGCAGCTCGCACCCCGACCGGGACACAGGTGAAGCTTTCTTT
clone_size: many; d_call: TRBD1; v_call: TRBV12-3/TRBV12-4; j_call: TRBJ1-2; cdr3_aa: CASSFRDRREYGYTF; cdr3_nt: TGTGCCAGCAGTTTCCGGGACAGGAGGGAGTATGGCTACACCTTC
clone_size: -; d_call: TRBD1; v_call: TRBV20-1; j_call: TRBJ2-6; cdr3_aa: CSANRGSGANVLTF; cdr3_nt: TGCAGTGCGAACAGGGGGTCTGGGGCCAACGTCCTGACTTTC
clone_size: few; d_call: -; v_call: TRBV5-4; j_call: TRBJ2-3; cdr3_aa: CASSSLGSRTDTQYF; cdr3_nt: TGTGCCAGCAGCTCGTTGGGGTCCCGCACAGATACGCAGTATTTT
clone_size: -; d_call: TRBD1; v_call: TRBV6-5; j_call: TRBJ2-5; cdr3_aa: CASSSGTGGLTQYF; cdr3_nt: TGTGCCAGCAGTTCCGGGACAGGGGGCTTGACCCAGTACTTC
clone_size: -; d_call: -; v_call: TRBV6-1; j_call: TRBJ1-3; cdr3_aa: CASSAKTGSSGNTIYF; cdr3_nt: TGTGCCAGCAGTGCGAAAACAGGGAGCTCTGGAAACACCATATATTTT
clone_size: -; d_call: -; v_call: TRBV18; j_call: TRBJ1-1; cdr3_aa: CASSPPGGIWTEAFF; cdr3_nt: TGTGCCAGCTCACCACCGGGAGGGATCTGGACTGAAGCTTTCTTT
clone_size: -; d_call: -; v_call: TRBV11-3; j_call: TRBJ2-5; cdr3_aa: CASSLDWAGENGETQYF; cdr3_nt: TGTGCCAGCAGCTTAGATTGGGCAGGGGAGAATGGGGAGACCCAGTACTTC
clone_size: many; d_call: -; v_call: TRBV4-1; j_call: TRBJ2-7; cdr3_aa: CASSQEKGETYEQYF; cdr3_nt: TGCGCCAGCAGCCAAGAAAAAGGGGAAACCTACGAGCAGTACTTC
clone_size: many; d_call: -; v_call: TRBV28; j_call: TRBJ1-1; cdr3_aa: CASSTSTPMNTEAFF; cdr3_nt: TGTGCCAGCAGCACTAGTACACCCATGAACACTGAAGCTTTCTTT
clone_size: -; d_call: -; v_call: TRBV11-2; j_call: TRBJ2-7; cdr3_aa: CASSLEEGQIIPYKQYF; cdr3_nt: TGTGCCAGCAGCTTAGAGGAAGGACAGATAATCCCCTACAAGCAGTACTTC
clone_size: -; d_call: TRBD1; v_call: TRBV12-3/TRBV12-4; j_call: TRBJ1-1; cdr3_aa: CASSLKRTGRENTEAFF; cdr3_nt: TGTGCCAGCAGCTTAAAAAGGACAGGGCGTGAGAACACTGAAGCTTTCTTT
clone_size: many; d_call: -; v_call: TRBV19; j_call: TRBJ2-5; cdr3_aa: CASSPSGRGETQYF; cdr3_nt: TGTGCCAGTAGTCCCTCCGGACGCGGGGAGACCCAGTACTTC
clone_size: many; d_call: -; v_call: TRBV4-1; j_call: TRBJ2-5; cdr3_aa: CASSQVGAAQVTQYF; cdr3_nt: TGCGCCAGCAGCCAGGTGGGGGCAGCTCAAGTAACCCAGTACTTC
clone_size: many; d_call: -; v_call: TRBV29-1; j_call: TRBJ1-2; cdr3_aa: CSVDQGLYGYTF; cdr3_nt: TGCAGCGTAGATCAGGGGCTCTATGGCTACACCTTC
clone_size: few; d_call: TRBD1; v_call: TRBV7-9; j_call: TRBJ1-5; cdr3_aa: CASRTGGGQPQHF; cdr3_nt: TGTGCCAGCAGGACAGGGGGCGGTCAGCCCCAGCATTTT
clone_size: -; d_call: -; v_call: TRBV27; j_call: TRBJ1-1; cdr3_aa: CASKIGGANTEAFF; cdr3_nt: TGTGCCAGCAAAATCGGGGGGGCCAACACTGAAGCTTTCTTT
clone_size: many; d_call: TRBD1; v_call: TRBV28; j_call: TRBJ1-2; cdr3_aa: CASSDRDYGYTF; cdr3_nt: TGTGCCAGCAGTGACAGGGACTATGGCTACACCTTC
clone_size: many; d_call: -; v_call: TRBV12-5; j_call: TRBJ1-2; cdr3_aa: CASRHLGKDYGYTF; cdr3_nt: TGTGCTAGCAGACATCTCGGCAAGGACTATGGCTACACCTTC
clone_size: many; d_call: -; v_call: TRBV7-8; j_call: TRBJ1-1; cdr3_aa: CASSLRIGTGTEAFF; cdr3_nt: TGTGCCAGCAGCTTACGTATTGGGACGGGCACTGAAGCTTTCTTT
clone_size: many; d_call: -; v_call: TRBV20-1; j_call: TRBJ1-5; cdr3_aa: CSARLTGARDQPQHF; cdr3_nt: TGCAGTGCTAGACTCACGGGGGCGCGAGACCAGCCCCAGCATTTT
clone_size: few; d_call: -; v_call: TRBV12-3/TRBV12-4; j_call: TRBJ2-5; cdr3_aa: CASSLNRAPGTQYF; cdr3_nt: TGTGCCAGCAGTTTAAACAGGGCCCCTGGGACCCAGTACTTC
clone_size: many; d_call: -; v_call: TRBV9; j_call: TRBJ1-1; cdr3_aa: CASSSSGGGTEAFF; cdr3_nt: -
clone_size: -; d_call: TRBD1; v_call: TRBV12-3/TRBV12-4; j_call: TRBJ2-5; cdr3_aa: CASSLSPPGTGGYEETQYF; cdr3_nt: TGTGCCAGCAGTTTATCTCCTCCTGGAACAGGGGGCTATGAAGAGACCCAGTACTTC
clone_size: many; d_call: -; v_call: TRBV6-1; j_call: TRBJ1-1; cdr3_aa: CASGETGNTEAFF; cdr3_nt: TGTGCCAGCGGGGAGACAGGGAACACTGAAGCTTTCTTT
clone_size: many; d_call: -; v_call: TRBV24-1; j_call: TRBJ2-7; cdr3_aa: CATSAGGGPSYEQYF; cdr3_nt: TGTGCCACCAGTGCCGGTGGGGGACCATCCTACGAGCAGTACTTC
clone_size: many; d_call: -; v_call: TRBV20-1; j_call: TRBJ2-7; cdr3_aa: CSALWGPSEQYF; cdr3_nt: TGCAGTGCGTTGTGGGGGCCCAGCGAGCAGTACTTC
clone_size: many; d_call: -; v_call: TRBV6-2/TRBV6-3; j_call: TRBJ1-1; cdr3_aa: CASSYSAWDTEAFF; cdr3_nt: TGTGCCAGCAGTTACTCGGCGTGGGACACTGAAGCTTTCTTT
clone_size: many; d_call: -; v_call: TRBV28; j_call: TRBJ2-7; cdr3_aa: CASSPQTRPKEQYF; cdr3_nt: TGTGCCAGCAGTCCACAGACAAGGCCTAAAGAGCAGTACTTC
clone_size: -; d_call: TRBD1; v_call: TRBV12-3/TRBV12-4; j_call: TRBJ1-2; cdr3_aa: CASSFRTGGFHYGYTF; cdr3_nt: TGTGCCAGCAGTTTCCGGACAGGGGGCTTCCACTATGGCTACACCTTC
clone_size: many; d_call: -; v_call: TRBV12-3/TRBV12-4; j_call: TRBJ1-1; cdr3_aa: CASSFSGQNTEAFF; cdr3_nt: TGTGCCAGCAGCTTTAGCGGACAGAACACTGAAGCTTTCTTT
clone_size: many; d_call: -; v_call: TRBV28; j_call: TRBJ1-1; cdr3_aa: CASSSDDRNTEAFF; cdr3_nt: TGTGCCAGCAGTTCAGACGACAGGAACACTGAAGCTTTCTTT
clone_size: -; d_call: -; v_call: TRBV6-1; j_call: TRBJ1-1; cdr3_aa: CASNAPFGGMNTEAFF; cdr3_nt: TGTGCCAGCAACGCCCCCTTTGGGGGAATGAACACTGAAGCTTTCTTT
clone_size: -; d_call: -; v_call: TRBV5-1; j_call: TRBJ1-1; cdr3_aa: CASSLEQATTAFF; cdr3_nt: TGCGCCAGCAGCTTGGAACAGGCCACTACAGCTTTCTTT
clone_size: -; d_call: TRBD1; v_call: TRBV12-3/TRBV12-4; j_call: TRBJ1-1; cdr3_aa: CASSLSGQGTTEAFF; cdr3_nt: TGTGCCAGCAGTTTATCCGGACAGGGGACGACTGAAGCTTTCTTT
clone_size: many; d_call: -; v_call: TRBV7-8; j_call: TRBJ2-6; cdr3_aa: CASSWRSSGANVLTF; cdr3_nt: TGTGCCAGCAGCTGGAGGAGCTCTGGGGCCAACGTCCTGACTTTC